The 28 T cell receptor beta chains given below trace back to one sample, sequenced in a study of T cell repertoires in cytomegalovirus infection. Antigens of these TCRs are unknown. Each CDR3 protein gets one entry after TCRdb re-called the reads with MiXCR. Of about 68,000 distinct CDR3 sequences listed, roughly 20% were seen once; the top ten hold approximately 79%. Sequencing was performed on PBMCs, sequenced either directly or after in vitro stimulation (not recorded which). The receptors stem from a human donor in good health (CMV status not recorded). Some clones in this sample may be carry-over from other donors' samples.

The table lists this clonotype with many counts. The chain combines TRBV7-8 with TRBJ1-6, with TRBD1 as a possible D gene (6 bases). Trimming shortened V by 4 bases and J by 14 bases, and 12 bases separated the two germline ends. Germline-derived CDR1 and CDR2 are SGHVS and FQNEAQ. This CDR3 region has 12 residues. CDR3 protein: CASSSWTVALHF. Written as DNA, the CDR3 is TGTGCCAGCAGCTCATGGACAGTGGCCCTCCACTTT.

A few counts support this clonotype. The V call is TRBV4-1, the J call TRBJ2-7; weak D call: TRBD1 (5 bases). The CDR3 is 15 amino acids. V lost 1 base and J 5 bases, leaving 15 bases between the germline ends. From germline, CDR1 is MGHRA and CDR2 YSYEKL. The CDR3 region is CASSQASAGPDEQYF. DNA of the CDR3: TGCGCCAGCAGCCAAGCTTCGGCAGGGCCTGACGAGCAGTACTTC.

This chain connects TRBV2 to TRBJ2-7; TRBD1 matches at 7 bases. CDR1 and CDR2 from the germline V gene are SNHLY and FYNNEI. This CDR3 has 13 amino acids. Losses at the gene ends were 4 bases for V and 2 bases for J; bases not matched to a gene: 2. The CDR3 DNA is TGTGCCAGCAGTGGGACAGGAACCTACGAGCAGTACGTC. Protein: CASSGTGTYEQYV.

This clonotype was observed a handful of times. This rearrangement joins TRBV20-1 to TRBJ2-1; 10 bases fit TRBD2. Germline CDR1 is DFQATT and CDR2 is SNEGSKA (reference sequence). The junction had 12 bases not matched to a gene; V was cut back by 2 bases and J by 5 bases. The CDR3 extends over 17 amino acids. The CDR3 spells CSARHSGRAFNNNEQFF. DNA of the CDR3: TGCAGTGCTAGACACAGCGGGAGGGCCTTCAACAACAATGAGCAGTTCTTC.

The chain carries TRBV29-1 and TRBJ2-1, with D unresolved. The CDR3 loop spans 10 amino acids. CDR1 is SQVTM, CDR2 ANQGSEA, per germline. Trimming took 5 bases from V and 6 from J, leaving 5 bases between them. This chain's CDR3 is CSVRVNEQFF. The CDR3 DNA sequence: TGCAGCGTTAGGGTCAATGAGCAGTTCTTC.

The genes are TRBV7-9 and TRBJ1-3; D is perhaps TRBD1 (5 bases). The CDR3 totals 13 residues. The V and J ends lost 3 bases and 8 bases respectively, with 11 bases between them. Germline V lookup: CDR1 SEHNR, CDR2 FQNEAQ (reference sequence). The CDR3 region has the DNA TGTGCCAGCAGCTTTGGGGGTGTGGACACCATATATTTT. Residues: CASSFGGVDTIYF.

This clonotype showed up just a few times. The genes are TRBV25-1 and TRBJ2-4; tentatively, D is TRBD2 (6 bases). This CDR3 has 15 amino acids. Trimming pared 1 base from V and 0 bases from J, leaving 7 bases between. In germline, CDR1 is MGHDK, CDR2 SYGVNS. This chain's CDR3 is CASSELEGAKNIQYF. CDR3 in DNA: TGTGCCAGCAGTGAATTGGAGGGAGCCAAAAACATTCAGTACTTC.

The V call is TRBV27, the J call TRBJ1-3; unclear D gene. The germline V gene has CDR1 MNHEY and CDR2 SMNVEV (reference sequence). The CDR3 spans 15 residues. V was trimmed by 3 bases and J by 2 bases, leaving 11 bases between them. Written as DNA, the CDR3 is TGTGCCAGCAGTTTTTTAGGTGCCCCTGGAAACACCATATATTTT. It is translated as CASSFLGAPGNTIYF.

This clonotype came up a few times. V usage is TRBV4-1 and J usage is TRBJ1-4; D is unclear. CDR3 size: 14 residues. V dropped 1 base and J dropped 7 bases, with 10 bases sitting between them. Germline V gene sequence: CDR1 MGHRA, CDR2 YSYEKL. The CDR3 region is CASSQVSIPEKLFF. In DNA form, the CDR3 reads TGCGCCAGCAGCCAAGTTTCTATTCCTGAAAAACTGTTTTTT.

The genes are TRBV12-3 or TRBV12-4 and TRBJ1-5, with D perhaps TRBD1 (5 bases). There are 15 residues in the CDR3. V shed 1 base and J shed 6 bases, with 13 bases lying between them. DNA of the CDR3: TGTGCCAGCAGTTTAGTTGTAGGGGTCGGTCAGCCCCAGCATTTT. Translated, it gives CASSLVVGVGQPQHF.

This sequence joins TRBV7-2 and TRBJ2-7; 9 nucleotides line up with TRBD1. CDR3 length: 16 amino acids. Germline CDR1 and CDR2: SGHTA and FQGNSA. Unmatched junction bases numbered 6, after V lost 3 bases and J lost 0 bases. CDR3 nucleotide sequence: TGTGCCAGCAGCTTGGCCACGGACAGGGGCTCCTACGAGCAGTACTTC. Translation: CASSLATDRGSYEQYF.

This clonotype was seen a few times. This chain uses TRBV5-6 with TRBJ2-4; 9 bases map to TRBD2. Germline CDR1 SGHDT, CDR2 YYEEEE. J gave up 1 base and V 4 bases, and 3 bases lay outside the gene matches. The CDR3 consists of 15 residues. This CDR3 reads CASSPGLAAKNIQYF. In DNA, the CDR3 is TGTGCCAGCAGCCCCGGACTAGCGGCCAAAAACATTCAGTACTTC.

This clonotype was observed at least ten times. The chain carries TRBV7-2 and TRBJ1-1; the D is unclear. V lost 5 bases, J lost 0 bases, and 10 bases lay in between. The germline V gene has CDR1 SGHTA and CDR2 FQGNSA. This CDR3 region has 14 residues. CDR3 sequence reads: CASSPHQMNTEAFF. In DNA form, the CDR3 reads TGTGCCAGCAGCCCTCACCAAATGAACACTGAAGCTTTCTTT.

V gene TRBV2 combines with J gene TRBJ2-5; 12 bases map to TRBD2. Germline V gives CDR1 SNHLY, CDR2 FYNNEI. There are 19 residues in the CDR3. Trimming at V came to 2 bases and at J to 5 bases, leaving 15 bases not matched to a gene. CDR3 nucleotide sequence: TGTGCCAGCAGTGAACTAGCGGGAGGGCCCATGGTATCGGAGGAGACCCAGTACTTC. Translation gives CASSELAGGPMVSEETQYF.

The chain has TRBV19 and TRBJ2-5, with D perhaps matching TRBD2 (5 bases). Germline V gene data show CDR1 as LNHDA and CDR2 as SQIVND (reference sequence). The CDR3 sequence is 14 residues long. The ends were cut back, 0 bases at V and 5 bases at J, with 10 bases in the middle. The CDR3 bases are TGTGCCAGTAGTATAGACGGGGTGGGCGAGACCCAGTACTTC. Translating it yields CASSIDGVGETQYF.

This clonotype was counted between two and nine times. V is TRBV5-1 and J is TRBJ2-2, with D uncertain. V lost 0 bases to trimming and J lost 5 bases, with 11 bases between them. The CDR3 is 15 amino acids. Germline-derived CDR1 and CDR2 are SGHRS and YFSETQ. For the CDR3, the DNA is TGCGCCAGCAGCTTGGCCGTATCCGGGACCGGGGAGCTGTTTTTT. Protein product: CASSLAVSGTGELFF.

A few counts support this clonotype. J is TRBJ2-3 and V is TRBV20-1, with TRBD1 as a possible D gene (5 bases). V lost 2 bases and J 0 bases, leaving 9 bases between the germline ends. The germline gives CDR1 DFQATT, CDR2 SNEGSKA (reference sequence). The CDR3 is 14 amino acids. CDR3: CSARQGWSTDTQYF. The DNA of the CDR3 is TGCAGTGCTAGACAGGGCTGGAGCACAGATACGCAGTATTTT.

The chain links TRBV7-2 to TRBJ2-7; 11 bases are a match to TRBD2. Trimming removed 5 bases from V and 4 bases from J; junction bases left unmatched: 4. The CDR3 has 14 residues. The germline V gene has CDR1 SGHTA and CDR2 FQGNSA. The CDR3 loop is CASSPTSGSYEQYV. The CDR3 nucleotides are TGTGCCAGCAGCCCCACTAGCGGGAGTTACGAGCAGTACGTC.

The table lists this clonotype with a few counts. V and J are TRBV7-6 and TRBJ1-1; D remains unclear. CDR1 and CDR2 (germline): SGHVS, FNYEAQ. Trimming left V 5 bases short and J 2 bases short, with 12 bases between. This CDR3 spans 14 amino acids. This CDR3 is CASSPQRANTEAFF. DNA of the CDR3: TGTGCCAGCAGCCCCCAGAGGGCTAACACTGAAGCTTTCTTT.

The chain joins TRBV6-5 to TRBJ2-6, with D maybe TRBD2 (5 bases). This CDR3 is built from 17 residues. V lost 0 bases, J lost 0 bases, and 9 bases lay in between. Germline lookup yields CDR1 MNHEY and CDR2 SVGAGI. The CDR3, as DNA: TGTGCCAGCAGTTACTCGACGGGGTTCTCTGGGGCCAACGTCCTGACTTTC. It codes for CASSYSTGFSGANVLTF.

This clonotype was seen more than once but under ten times. The rearrangement joins TRBV29-1 to TRBJ1-6, with 7 nucleotides matching TRBD1. Trimming took 4 bases from V and 9 from J; bases not matched to a gene: 9. Germline values: CDR1 SQVTM, CDR2 ANQGSEA. The CDR3 sequence is 14 residues long. This CDR3 reads CSVAVGGEGSPLHF. The DNA of the CDR3 is TGCAGCGTTGCAGTAGGGGGCGAGGGTTCACCCCTCCACTTT.

This clonotype has more than one count but fewer than ten. CDR3 sequence: CASYAQGDQPQHF. The CDR3 nucleotides read TGTGCCAGCTATGCCCAGGGCGACCAGCCCCAGCATTTT. The V and J genes are TRBV28 and TRBJ1-5, with D possibly being TRBD1 (5 bases). CDR3 length: 13 residues. CDR1 is MDHEN and CDR2 is SYDVKM in the germline V gene. The germline V and J ends were trimmed by 8 bases and 7 bases, with 15 bases remaining between them.

This clonotype was counted a few times. This CDR3 reads CATSAPQDSKAVGYTF. In DNA, the CDR3 is TGTGCCACCAGTGCCCCACAGGATTCTAAGGCGGTGGGCTACACCTTC. The chain uses TRBV24-1 and TRBJ1-2, with D perhaps TRBD1 (5 bases). Germline V lookup: CDR1 KGHDR, CDR2 SFDVKD. V lost 5 bases to trimming and J lost 8 bases, with 23 bases between them. The CDR3 spans 16 residues.

The CDR3 DNA reads as TGTGCCAGCAGCTTAGGGCTGGCTAGCACAGATACGCAGTATTTT. Residues: CASSLGLASTDTQYF. The rearrangement uses TRBV7-8 and TRBJ2-3; unclear D gene. The V end was cut by 1 base, the J end by 0 bases, with 8 bases between. Germline V gene lookup returns CDR1 SGHVS and CDR2 FQNEAQ. The CDR3 contains 15 residues.

This clonotype has a count of ten or more. The chain uses TRBV7-2 and TRBJ2-3; weak D call: TRBD2 (6 bases). Germline lookup yields CDR1 SGHTA and CDR2 FQGNSA. CDR3 length: 16 residues. Trimming took off 2 bases at V and 1 base at J, with 13 bases between the two ends. CDR3 DNA sequence: TGTGCCAGCAGCTTAACCGGGACTCACCGCACAGATACGCAGTATTTT. Translation: CASSLTGTHRTDTQYF.

This chain connects TRBV7-2 to TRBJ2-7; the match to TRBD1 covers 7 bases. The J segment lost 1 base and the V segment lost 4 bases, leaving 4 bases of the junction unmatched. Looked up from germline, CDR1 is SGHTA and CDR2 is FQGNSA. The CDR3 is 14 residues long. This CDR3 is CASSSDRSSYEQYF. DNA for the CDR3: TGTGCCAGCAGCTCGGACAGGAGTTCCTACGAGCAGTACTTC.

This chain joins TRBV7-8 and TRBJ2-2, with D maybe TRBD2 (6 bases). The CDR3 covers 14 residues. V shed 5 bases and J shed 5 bases, with 12 bases lying between them. From germline, CDR1 is SGHVS and CDR2 FQNEAQ. Here the CDR3 DNA reads TGTGCCAGCAGCCGCCGACTAGTAACCGGGGAGCTGTTTTTT. Encoded protein: CASSRRLVTGELFF. Based on the CDR3 plus reference TRBV7-8 and TRBJ2-2, the full variable domain is GAGVSQSPRYKVAKRGQDVALRCDPISGHVSLFWYQQALGQGPEFLTYFQNEAQLDKSGLPSDRFFAERPEGSVSTLKIQRTQQEDSAVYLCASSRRLVTGELFFGEGSRLTVL.

This clonotype was counted once. The chain recombines TRBV7-9 with TRBJ2-3; no firm D call. Trimming took 8 bases from V and 2 from J, leaving 5 bases between them. This CDR3 has 11 amino acids. The germline V gene has CDR1 SEHNR and CDR2 FQNEAQ (reference sequence). The CDR3 DNA reads TGTGCCAGCGGGCCCACAGATACGCAGTATTTT. It codes for CASGPTDTQYF.